A selection of T cell receptor beta chains follows, all from one sample in a study of T cells expressing NK-cell markers. TCRdb reworked the 5' RACE reads into one entry per CDR3 protein, no DNA. The sample's table shows about 460,000 distinct CDR3 sequences. Sequencing was performed on blood T cells: a sorted CD56 or NKG2C T cell subset, CD4+ or CD8+ T cells, or bulk PBMC T cells (not recorded which). These receptors were obtained from a woman aged 45-60 years in good health. Both conserved end residues are part of each CDR3.

j_call: TRBJ2-1
v_call: TRBV20-1
cdr3_aa: CSAVLADKLEQFF

j_call: TRBJ2-2
v_call: TRBV20-1
cdr3_aa: CSAPGGSGNTGELFF

j_call: TRBJ1-2
v_call: TRBV19
cdr3_aa: CASSIDPLDRTGYTF

j_call: TRBJ2-1
v_call: TRBV5-6
cdr3_aa: CASLYSRLASYNEQFF

j_call: TRBJ2-7
v_call: TRBV5-6
cdr3_aa: CASSPTGIRTYEQYF

j_call: TRBJ2-7
v_call: TRBV5-1
cdr3_aa: CASSHDRGEQYF

j_call: TRBJ2-6
v_call: TRBV6-5
cdr3_aa: CASSYRSVSGANVLTF

j_call: TRBJ2-1
v_call: TRBV5-1
cdr3_aa: CASSRRQELAGVSEQFF

j_call: TRBJ1-2
v_call: TRBV27
cdr3_aa: CASSSTSPRHLYGYTF

j_call: TRBJ1-4
v_call: TRBV12-3/TRBV12-4
cdr3_aa: CASSFRVGPNEKLFF

j_call: TRBJ2-5
v_call: TRBV4-2
cdr3_aa: CASSLRYGSQETQYF

j_call: TRBJ1-5
v_call: TRBV28
cdr3_aa: CASSFLGGSNQPQHF

j_call: TRBJ2-1
v_call: TRBV7-6
cdr3_aa: CASSSLTISGRAQFF

j_call: TRBJ1-1
v_call: TRBV29-1
cdr3_aa: CSAGNGAEAFF

j_call: TRBJ1-4
v_call: TRBV14
cdr3_aa: CASSQVAGTAYEKLFF

j_call: TRBJ2-1
v_call: TRBV27
cdr3_aa: CASSQLAVRDLQFF

j_call: TRBJ2-1
v_call: TRBV24-1
cdr3_aa: CATSDSDRGVGNEQFF